This T cell receptor beta chain derives from a study of shared clonotypes between healthy human individuals. Background on the study: Aged between 18 and 49, the donors were a couple of women and three men.

On this clone itself: What it binds is not known.

V was trimmed by 1 base and J by 0 bases, leaving 14 bases between them. The CDR3 runs to 17 residues. The germline CDR1 and CDR2 sequences are SGHRS and YFSETQ. General study findings and limits: The study found lower generation probabilities in non-shared clonotypes than in those shared by all four donors.

Sequenced by immunoSEQ multiplex PCR; TCRdb stores in-frame clones only, minus some. This sample has fewer than 2.5 million clones, with under 95% found just once. The sequence derives from a man aged 18 to 29 in good health. Some clones in this sample may be carry-over from other donors' samples. This chain joins TRBV5-1 and TRBJ1-3; D not certain. The source material was naive CD4+ T cells from PBMCs. This sample's subset: CD45RA+ positively selected. CDR3 coding DNA: TGCGCCAGCAGCTTGTTGGTCCTCGAACACTCTGGAAACACCATATATTTT. It codes for CASSLLVLEHSGNTIYF.